This T cell receptor beta chain came from a study of CD8+CD57+ T cells in acquired aplastic anemia. Study-level results: Statistical testing detected no significant gap in CD8+ Simpson's diversity between patients and controls.

As for this clonotype: As yet, its antigen is unknown.

CDR3 size: 13 residues. V lost 4 bases to trimming and J lost 5 bases, with 11 bases between them. Germline V CDR1 and CDR2: SGHTA, FQGTGA. Genomic DNA, the template, was used for profiling of the TCR beta VDJ and CDR3. TCRdb itself ran the reads through MiXCR, one entry per CDR3 protein. The data contain more than 100,000 distinct CDR3 sequences, more than 40% of them singletons. The TCR was taken from a human donor in good health, serving as a control. The chain recombines TRBV7-3 with TRBJ1-1; D is possibly TRBD1 (6 bases). Input material: sorted CD4+, CD8+, or CD8+CD57+ T cells (not recorded which) from PBMCs. CDR3 amino acids: CASSSGTTTEAFF. The CDR3 bases are TGTGCCAGCAGCTCCGGGACAACGACTGAAGCTTTCTTT.